This record looks at one T cell receptor beta chain sequence and its context. Produced via immunoSEQ multiplex PCR; TCRdb's table is partial and in-frame only. The data contain some 55,000 clones, approximately 85% of them singletons. This sample stems from a study of Tregs in tolerant kidney transplant recipients. Study as a whole: Mixed chimerism was transient after nonmyeloablative marrow transplants from related graft donors.

The TCR sequence derives from a human donor who received a combined kidney and bone marrow transplant. This specimen was Tregs from blood, taken before the transplant.

The CDR3 region is CASRAGASEKLFF. In DNA, the CDR3 is TGTGCCAGTAGGGCAGGGGCGAGTGAAAAACTGTTTTTT. The V gene is TRBV19, the J gene TRBJ1-4; maybe TRBD1 (6 bases). CDR1 is LNHDA and CDR2 is SQIVND in the germline V gene (reference sequence). The CDR3 covers 13 residues. The V end lost 6 bases, the J end lost 7 bases, and 12 bases lay between the germline ends.